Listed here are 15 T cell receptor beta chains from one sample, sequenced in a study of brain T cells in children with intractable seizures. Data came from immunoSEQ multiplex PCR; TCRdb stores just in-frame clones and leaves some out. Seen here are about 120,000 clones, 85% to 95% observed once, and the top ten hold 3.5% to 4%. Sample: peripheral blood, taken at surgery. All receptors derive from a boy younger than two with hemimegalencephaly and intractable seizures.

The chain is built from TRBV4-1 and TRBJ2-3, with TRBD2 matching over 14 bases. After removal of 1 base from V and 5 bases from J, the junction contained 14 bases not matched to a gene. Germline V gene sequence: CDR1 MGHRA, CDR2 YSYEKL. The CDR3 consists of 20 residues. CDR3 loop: CASSQVRAGTSGRGRDTQYF. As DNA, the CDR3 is TGCGCCAGCAGCCAAGTCCGGGCCGGGACTAGCGGGAGAGGTAGAGATACGCAGTATTTT.

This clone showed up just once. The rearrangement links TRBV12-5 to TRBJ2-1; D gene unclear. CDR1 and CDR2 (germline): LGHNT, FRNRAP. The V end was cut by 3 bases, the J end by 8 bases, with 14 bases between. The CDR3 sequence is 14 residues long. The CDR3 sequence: CASGLSVRSHEQFF. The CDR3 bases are TGTGCTAGTGGTTTATCAGTTAGGTCGCATGAGCAGTTCTTC. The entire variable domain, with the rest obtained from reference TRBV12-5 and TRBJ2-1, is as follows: DARVTQTPRHKVTEMGQEVTMRCQPILGHNTVFWYRQTMMQGLELLAYFRNRAPLDDSGMPKDRFSAEMPDATLATLKIQPSEPRDSAVYFCASGLSVRSHEQFFGPGTRLTVL.

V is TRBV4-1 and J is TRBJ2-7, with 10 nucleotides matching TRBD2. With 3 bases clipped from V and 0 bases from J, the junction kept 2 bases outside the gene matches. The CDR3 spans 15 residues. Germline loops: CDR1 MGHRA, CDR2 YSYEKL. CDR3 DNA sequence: TGCGCCAGCAGCCAGACTAGCGGGCCCTCCTACGAGCAGTACTTC. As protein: CASSQTSGPSYEQYF.

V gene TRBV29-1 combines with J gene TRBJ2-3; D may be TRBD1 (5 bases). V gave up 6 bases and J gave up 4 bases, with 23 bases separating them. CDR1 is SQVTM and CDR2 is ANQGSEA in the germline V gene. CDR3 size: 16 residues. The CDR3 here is CSVPTMGQRRPDTQYF. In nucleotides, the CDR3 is TGCAGCGTCCCAACAATGGGGCAGCGAAGGCCAGATACGCAGTATTTT.

In DNA form, the CDR3 reads TGCAGCGTTGAAGCTCCCGGGACGCTGGGTAGCGGGTACGAGCAGTACTTC. Translation gives CSVEAPGTLGSGYEQYF. This chain links TRBV29-1 with TRBJ2-7, with 7 nucleotides matching TRBD2. V lost 1 base to trimming and J lost 4 bases; unmatched junction nucleotides: 16. Looked up from germline, CDR1 is SQVTM and CDR2 is ANQGSEA. The CDR3 length is 17 residues.

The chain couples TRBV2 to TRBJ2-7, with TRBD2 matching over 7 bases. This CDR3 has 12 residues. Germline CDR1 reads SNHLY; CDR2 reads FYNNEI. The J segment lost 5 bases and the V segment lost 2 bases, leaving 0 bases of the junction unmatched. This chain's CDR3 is CASSERGDEQYF. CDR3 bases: TGTGCCAGCAGTGAACGGGGGGACGAGCAGTACTTC.

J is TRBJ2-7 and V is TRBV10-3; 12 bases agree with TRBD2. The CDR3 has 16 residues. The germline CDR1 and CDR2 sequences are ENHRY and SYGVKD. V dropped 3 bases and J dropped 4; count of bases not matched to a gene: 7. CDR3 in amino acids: CAISERLAGGRYEQYF. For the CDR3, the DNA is TGTGCCATCAGTGAAAGGCTAGCGGGAGGGAGGTACGAGCAGTACTTC.

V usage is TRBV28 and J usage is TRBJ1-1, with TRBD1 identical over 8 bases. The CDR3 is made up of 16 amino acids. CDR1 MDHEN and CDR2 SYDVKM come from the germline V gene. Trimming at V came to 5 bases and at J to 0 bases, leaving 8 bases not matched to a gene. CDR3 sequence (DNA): TGTGCCAGCAGTGGACAGGGACCCCTAATGAACACTGAAGCTTTCTTT. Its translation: CASSGQGPLMNTEAFF.

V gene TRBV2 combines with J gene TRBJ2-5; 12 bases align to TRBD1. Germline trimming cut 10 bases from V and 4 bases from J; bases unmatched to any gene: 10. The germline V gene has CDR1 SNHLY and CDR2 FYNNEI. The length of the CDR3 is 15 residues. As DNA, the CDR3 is TGTGCCACCCAAACCGGGACAGGGGGCACAGAGACCCAGTACTTC. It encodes CATQTGTGGTETQYF.

CDR3 amino acids: CASSLGRQTIYNEQFF. CDR3 sequence (DNA): TGTGCCAGCAGCTTAGGGCGACAGACGATCTACAATGAGCAGTTCTTC. The chain recombines TRBV7-8 with TRBJ2-1; the D gene is possibly TRBD1 (5 bases). Germline lookup yields CDR1 SGHVS and CDR2 FQNEAQ. The CDR3 extends over 16 amino acids. V was cut by 1 base and J by 3 bases, with 13 bases left in between.

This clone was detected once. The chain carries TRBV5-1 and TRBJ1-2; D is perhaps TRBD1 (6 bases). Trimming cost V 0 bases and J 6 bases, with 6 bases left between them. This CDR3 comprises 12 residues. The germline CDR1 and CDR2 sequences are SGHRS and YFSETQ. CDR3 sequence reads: CASSLDRDGYTF. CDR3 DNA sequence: TGCGCCAGCAGCTTGGACAGGGATGGCTACACCTTC. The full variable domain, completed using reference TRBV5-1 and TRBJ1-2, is KAGVTQTPRYLIKTRGQQVTLSCSPISGHRSVSWYQQTPGQGLQFLFEYFSETQRNKGNFPGRFSGRQFSNSRSEMNVSTLELGDSALYLCASSLDRDGYTFGSGTRLTVV.

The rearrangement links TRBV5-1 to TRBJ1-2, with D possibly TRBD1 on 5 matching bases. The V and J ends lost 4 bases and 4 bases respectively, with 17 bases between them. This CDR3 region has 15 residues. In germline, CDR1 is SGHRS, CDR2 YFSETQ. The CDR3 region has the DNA TGCGCCAGCAGCCCCCTCGGGAAGGGGTTCTATGGCTACACCTTC. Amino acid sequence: CASSPLGKGFYGYTF.

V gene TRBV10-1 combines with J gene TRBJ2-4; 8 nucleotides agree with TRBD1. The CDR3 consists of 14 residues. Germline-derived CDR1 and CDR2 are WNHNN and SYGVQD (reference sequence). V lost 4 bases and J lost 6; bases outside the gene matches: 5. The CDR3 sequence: CASSAADRGNIQYF. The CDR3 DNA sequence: TGCGCCAGCAGTGCTGCAGACAGGGGAAACATTCAGTACTTC.

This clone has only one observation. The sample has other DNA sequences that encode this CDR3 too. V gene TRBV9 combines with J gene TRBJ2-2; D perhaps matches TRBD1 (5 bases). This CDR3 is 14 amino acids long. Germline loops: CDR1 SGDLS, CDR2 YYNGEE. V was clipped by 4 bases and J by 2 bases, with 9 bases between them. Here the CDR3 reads CASSPRTNTGELFF. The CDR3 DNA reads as TGTGCCAGCAGCCCCCGGACAAACACCGGGGAGCTGTTTTTT.

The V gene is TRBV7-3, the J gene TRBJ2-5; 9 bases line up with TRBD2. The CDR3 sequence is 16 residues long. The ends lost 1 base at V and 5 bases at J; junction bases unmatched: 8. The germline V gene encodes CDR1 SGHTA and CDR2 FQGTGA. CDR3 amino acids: CASSLNGAGGQETQYF. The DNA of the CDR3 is TGTGCCAGCAGCTTAAATGGAGCGGGAGGCCAGGAGACCCAGTACTTC.